This is a list of T cell receptor beta chains from one sample in a study of OX40 agonist ivuxolimab in advanced cancers. Generated by immunoSEQ multiplex PCR, the TCRdb table keeps only in-frame clones and is missing some. The table shows about 61,000 clones, with around 87% occurring only once. Sequences were derived from CD4+ or CD8+ T cells sorted from blood, sampled in a trial of the OX40 agonist ivuxolimab. The receptors shown here come from an adult with an advanced solid tumor such as melanoma, head and neck, liver or kidney cancer. The CDR3 runs from the conserved cysteine through the conserved F or W. D genes are given only for firm matches. A clone size is listed for some rows: how often the clone was seen (once, few, many), or a class if it is expanded.

j_gene	d_gene	v_gene	abundance	CDR3aa	CDR3nt
TRBJ2-7	-	TRBV18	-	CASSPRAGARYEQYF	TGTGCCAGCTCACCAAGGGCAGGGGCTAGGTACGAGCAGTACTTC
TRBJ2-5	-	TRBV18	-	CASSPRTGELTQYF	TGTGCCAGCTCACCTCGGACGGGAGAGTTGACCCAGTACTTC
TRBJ2-3	-	TRBV5-4	-	CASSFPSTDTQYF	TGTGCCAGCAGCTTCCCCAGCACAGATACGCAGTATTTT
TRBJ2-2	TRBD2	TRBV7-2	once	CASSLGLAGAAGELFF	TGTGCCAGCAGCTTAGGCCTAGCGGGGGCGGCCGGGGAGCTGTTTTTT
TRBJ2-7	TRBD1	TRBV6-5	-	CASKRQGYYEQYF	TGTGCCAGCAAAAGACAGGGATACTACGAGCAGTACTTC
TRBJ1-1	-	TRBV6-1	-	CASSENLAATEAFF	TGTGCCAGCAGTGAAAATTTGGCAGCCACTGAAGCTTTCTTT
TRBJ2-7	TRBD1	TRBV5-1	-	CASSFDRGLLDEQYF	TGCGCCAGCAGTTTTGACAGGGGGCTTCTAGACGAGCAGTACTTC
TRBJ2-5	TRBD2	TRBV6-1	-	CASSTSGARETQYF	TGTGCCAGCAGTACTAGCGGGGCAAGGGAGACCCAGTACTTC
TRBJ2-3	-	TRBV19	-	CATRWGPSTDTQYF	TGTGCCACCCGTTGGGGTCCCTCCACAGATACGCAGTATTTT
TRBJ2-3	-	TRBV7-9	once	CASSHTGTKDTQYF	TGTGCCAGCAGCCATACAGGGACCAAAGATACGCAGTATTTT
TRBJ2-7	-	TRBV7-2	-	CASSLGSGYYEQYF	TGTGCCAGCAGCTTAGGATCAGGGTACTACGAGCAGTACTTC
TRBJ1-2	-	TRBV5-8	-	CASSLNYGYTF	TGTGCCAGCAGCTTGAACTATGGCTACACCTTC
TRBJ2-2	-	TRBV11-3	-	CASSLASNTGELFF	TGTGCCAGCAGCTTAGCGAGTAACACCGGGGAGCTGTTTTTT
TRBJ2-7	TRBD1	TRBV6-1	once	CAINRWDSSYEQYF	TGTGCCATCAATAGATGGGACAGCTCCTACGAGCAGTACTTC
TRBJ1-2	TRBD1	TRBV11-1	-	CASSWDRYGYTF	TGTGCCAGCAGCTGGGACAGATATGGCTACACCTTC
TRBJ2-1	-	TRBV10-3	-	CAIRDHSGDNEQFF	TGTGCCATCCGGGACCACTCCGGGGACAATGAGCAGTTCTTC
TRBJ1-1	-	TRBV15	-	CATSRELGTEAFF	TGTGCCACCAGCAGAGAGTTGGGCACTGAAGCTTTCTTT
TRBJ1-2	-	TRBV7-2	-	CASSLDPGGYGYTF	TGTGCCAGCAGCTTAGATCCAGGTGGCTATGGCTACACCTTC
TRBJ1-2	-	TRBV7-9	once	CASSLATNYGYTF	TGTGCCAGCAGCTTAGCAACTAACTATGGCTACACCTTC
TRBJ1-4	-	TRBV18	-	CASSGLVNEKLFF	TGTGCCAGCTCAGGGTTGGTTAATGAAAAACTGTTTTTT
TRBJ1-2	-	TRBV6-5	-	CASSYRPPGGGGYTF	TGTGCCAGCAGTTACCGACCCCCGGGGGGAGGAGGCTACACCTTC
TRBJ2-6	-	TRBV19	-	CASTRVAGTGANVLTF	TGTGCCAGTACTCGGGTGGCGGGGACAGGGGCCAACGTCCTGACTTTC
TRBJ2-7	TRBD2	TRBV7-8	-	CASSLASGASYEQYF	TGTGCCAGCAGCTTAGCTAGCGGGGCCTCCTACGAGCAGTACTTC
TRBJ2-5	TRBD1	TRBV27	-	CASSLGSGQGGETQYF	TGTGCCAGCAGTTTAGGTTCTGGACAGGGAGGCGAGACCCAGTACTTC
TRBJ2-1	TRBD1	TRBV5-4	-	CASSTRDRREVVF	TGTGCCAGCAGCACCCGGGACAGGAGAGAGGTGGTCTTC
TRBJ2-1	-	TRBV6-1	once	CASSVLVRQFF	TGTGCCAGCAGTGTACTAGTACGGCAGTTCTTC
TRBJ1-2	-	TRBV4-1	-	CASSQERTESYGYTF	TGCGCCAGCAGCCAAGAACGGACGGAGAGTTATGGCTACACCTTC
TRBJ1-5	-	TRBV5-3	-	CARSLVSQPQHF	TGTGCCAGAAGCTTGGTATCCCAGCCCCAGCATTTT
TRBJ2-5	-	TRBV18	-	CASSPRAGETQYF	TGTGCCAGCTCACCCCGGGCCGGAGAGACCCAGTACTTC
TRBJ1-4	-	TRBV20-1	-	CSAPRLEKLFF	TGCAGTGCTCCCCGACTGGAAAAACTGTTTTTT
TRBJ1-1	-	TRBV15	-	CATSRDYQVGTEAFF	TGTGCCACCAGCAGAGATTATCAGGTGGGGACTGAAGCTTTCTTT
TRBJ2-5	TRBD1	TRBV2	once	CASREGQGWTQYF	TGTGCCAGCAGGGAAGGACAGGGGTGGACCCAGTACTTC
TRBJ1-5	-	TRBV19	-	CASSIEGQPQHF	TGTGCCAGTAGTATCGAGGGTCAGCCCCAGCATTTT
TRBJ1-1	TRBD1	TRBV15	once	CASGTGMNTEAFF	TGTGCCTCTGGGACAGGGATGAACACTGAAGCTTTCTTT
TRBJ1-5	TRBD1	TRBV18	-	CASSPTGDQPQHF	TGTGCCAGCTCACCGACAGGGGATCAGCCCCAGCATTTT
TRBJ2-3	TRBD2	TRBV9	once	CASSVGELAGTDTQYF	TGTGCCAGCAGCGTAGGGGAACTAGCGGGTACAGATACGCAGTATTTT
TRBJ2-4	TRBD2	TRBV15	-	CATSRDWTSEAKNIQYF	TGTGCCACCAGCAGAGATTGGACTAGCGAAGCCAAAAACATTCAGTACTTC
TRBJ1-1	TRBD1	TRBV6-1	-	CASSENTGGHTEAFF	TGTGCCAGCAGTGAAAACACAGGGGGGCACACTGAAGCTTTCTTT
TRBJ1-3	-	TRBV6-5	-	CASRRVSGNTIYF	TGTGCCAGCAGGAGGGTCTCTGGAAACACCATATATTTT
TRBJ1-1	-	TRBV5-1	-	CASSQTSTNTEAFF	TGCGCCAGCAGCCAGACATCGACGAACACTGAAGCTTTCTTT
TRBJ1-1	-	TRBV5-1	-	CASSMTPANTEAFF	TGCGCCAGCAGCATGACACCCGCCAACACTGAAGCTTTCTTT
TRBJ2-5	-	TRBV14	-	CASSQGIMYQGRETQYF	TGTGCCAGCAGCCAAGGAATTATGTACCAGGGGCGAGAGACCCAGTACTTC
TRBJ1-3	-	TRBV5-5	-	CASSLTISGNTIYF	TGTGCCAGCAGCTTAACGATCTCTGGAAACACCATATATTTT
TRBJ2-5	TRBD1	TRBV11-1	-	CASSDRYRGLGKETQYF	TGTGCCAGCAGCGACCGGTACAGGGGGTTAGGTAAAGAGACCCAGTACTTC
TRBJ2-7	-	TRBV7-8	-	CASSNRRDIPYEQYF	TGTGCCAGCAGCAACCGCCGGGACATTCCCTACGAGCAGTACTTC
TRBJ2-7	-	TRBV5-1	-	CASSPGGEGDEQYF	TGCGCCAGCAGCCCAGGCGGGGAAGGCGACGAGCAGTACTTC
TRBJ1-1	TRBD1	TRBV16	-	CASSQRGQGALNTEAFF	TGTGCCAGCAGCCAAAGGGGACAGGGGGCACTGAACACTGAAGCTTTCTTT
TRBJ1-2	TRBD1	TRBV4-2	once	CASSQEGRGRGFVYGYTF	TGTGCCAGCAGCCAAGAAGGCAGGGGGCGAGGATTCGTCTATGGCTACACCTTC
TRBJ2-7	-	TRBV7-9	few	CASSYGQNEQYF	TGTGCCAGCAGCTACGGACAGAACGAGCAGTACTTC
TRBJ2-7	TRBD1	TRBV11-2	-	CASSLPGQSYEQYF	TGTGCCAGCAGCTTACCGGGACAGTCCTACGAGCAGTACTTC
TRBJ2-2	-	TRBV5-4	-	CASSLDLVPGELFF	TGTGCCAGCAGCTTGGATCTAGTTCCCGGGGAGCTGTTTTTT
TRBJ2-1	TRBD1	TRBV29-1	-	CSVERQGADEQFF	TGCAGCGTTGAACGTCAGGGGGCTGATGAGCAGTTCTTC
TRBJ1-1	-	TRBV18	once	CASSPRGGLLNTEAFF	TGTGCCAGCTCACCACGGGGAGGGCTCTTGAACACTGAAGCTTTCTTT
TRBJ2-7	TRBD1	TRBV5-6	-	CASSPKGGRTGIHEQYF	TGTGCCAGCAGCCCCAAAGGGGGCAGGACAGGGATACACGAGCAGTACTTC
TRBJ2-3	-	TRBV7-3	-	CASSSQQVDTQYF	TGTGCCAGCAGCTCACAACAGGTAGATACGCAGTATTTT
TRBJ1-5	-	TRBV19	-	CASMTSWGVRQPQHF	TGTGCCAGTATGACGTCTTGGGGGGTCCGGCAGCCCCAGCATTTT